The table lists the clone carrying this T cell receptor beta chain with a few counts. This sample is drawn from a study of patients and donors after allogeneic stem cell transplantation. TCRdb ran MiXCR on the RT-PCR reads and lists one entry per CDR3 protein. The sample yields 920,000 or so distinct CDR3 sequences, about a sixth seen once. V shed 5 bases and J 3 bases; nucleotides not matched to a gene: 13. The germline CDR1 and CDR2 sequences are MNHEY and SVGEGT. The CDR3 totals 16 residues. The TCR sequence derives from a human donor who was either an allogeneic HSCT recipient or a stem cell or donor lymphocyte infusion donor (not recorded which). It is not recorded whose cells these are; they may come from a transplant donor. The J gene is TRBJ2-7, the V gene TRBV6-2 or TRBV6-3; 7 positions match TRBD1. Input material: blood, either unsorted or a sorted T cell fraction (not recorded which). DNA of the CDR3: TGTGCCAGCAGTCAGGTCCGGGACAGCCTGTTCTACGAGCAGTACTTC. Its translation is CASSQVRDSLFYEQYF.